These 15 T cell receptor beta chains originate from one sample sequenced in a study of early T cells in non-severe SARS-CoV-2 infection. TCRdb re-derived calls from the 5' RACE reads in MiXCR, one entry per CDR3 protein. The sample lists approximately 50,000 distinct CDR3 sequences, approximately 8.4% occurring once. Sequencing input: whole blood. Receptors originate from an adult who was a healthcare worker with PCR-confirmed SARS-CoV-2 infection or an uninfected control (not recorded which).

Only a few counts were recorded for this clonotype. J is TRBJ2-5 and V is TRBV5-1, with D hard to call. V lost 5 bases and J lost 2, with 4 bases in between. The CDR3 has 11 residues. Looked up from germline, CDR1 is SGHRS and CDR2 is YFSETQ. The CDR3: CASRGQETQYF. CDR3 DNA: TGCGCCAGCAGGGGTCAAGAGACCCAGTACTTC.

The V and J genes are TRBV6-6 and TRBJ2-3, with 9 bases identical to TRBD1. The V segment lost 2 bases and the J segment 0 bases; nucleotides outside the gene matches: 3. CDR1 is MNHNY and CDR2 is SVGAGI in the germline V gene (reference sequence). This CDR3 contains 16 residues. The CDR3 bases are TGTGCCAGCAGTTACGGGACAGGGACTAGCACAGATACGCAGTATTTT. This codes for CASSYGTGTSTDTQYF.

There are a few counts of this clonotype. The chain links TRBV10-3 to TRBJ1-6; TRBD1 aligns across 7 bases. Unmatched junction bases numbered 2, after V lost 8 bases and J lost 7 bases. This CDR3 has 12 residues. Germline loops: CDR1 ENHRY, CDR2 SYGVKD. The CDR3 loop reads CAIGQANSPLHF. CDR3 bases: TGTGCCATCGGACAGGCGAATTCACCCCTCCACTTT.

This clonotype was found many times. CDR3 residues: CASRQTSGGRTGELFF. The CDR3 DNA sequence: TGTGCCAGCAGACAAACTAGCGGGGGCCGCACCGGGGAGCTGTTTTTT. This chain joins TRBV6-2 or TRBV6-3 and TRBJ2-2, with 11 positions matching TRBD2. CDR1 MNHEY and CDR2 SVGEGT come from the germline V gene. The CDR3 contains 16 residues. Trimming removed 6 bases from V and 4 bases from J; junction bases left unmatched: 7.

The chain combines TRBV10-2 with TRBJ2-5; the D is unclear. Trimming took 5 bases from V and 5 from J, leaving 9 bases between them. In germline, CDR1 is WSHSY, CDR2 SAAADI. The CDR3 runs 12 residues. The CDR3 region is CASSRLRETQYF. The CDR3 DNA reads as TGCGCCAGCAGTAGGCTCCGGGAGACCCAGTACTTC.

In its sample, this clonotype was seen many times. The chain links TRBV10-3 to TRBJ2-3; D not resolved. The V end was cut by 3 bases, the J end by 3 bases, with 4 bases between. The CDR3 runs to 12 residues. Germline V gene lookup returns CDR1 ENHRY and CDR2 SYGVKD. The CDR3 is CAISDGTDTQYF. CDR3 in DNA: TGTGCCATCAGTGACGGGACAGATACGCAGTATTTT.

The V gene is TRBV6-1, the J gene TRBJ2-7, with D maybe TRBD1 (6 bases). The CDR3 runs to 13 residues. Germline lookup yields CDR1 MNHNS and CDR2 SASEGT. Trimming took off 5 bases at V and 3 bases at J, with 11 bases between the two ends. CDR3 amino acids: CASSRDTNYEQYF. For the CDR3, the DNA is TGTGCCAGCAGTCGGGACACCAACTACGAGCAGTACTTC.

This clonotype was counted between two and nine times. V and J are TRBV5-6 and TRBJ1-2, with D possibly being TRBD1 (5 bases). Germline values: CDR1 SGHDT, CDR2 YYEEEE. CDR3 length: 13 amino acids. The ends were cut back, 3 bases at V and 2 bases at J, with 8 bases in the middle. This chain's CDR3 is CASSSAGNYGYTF. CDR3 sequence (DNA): TGTGCCAGCAGCTCGGCAGGGAACTATGGCTACACCTTC. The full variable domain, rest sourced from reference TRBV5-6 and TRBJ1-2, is DAGVTQSPTHLIKTRGQQVTLRCSPKSGHDTVSWYQQALGQGPQFIFQYYEEEERQRGNFPDRFSGHQFPNYSSELNVNALLLGDSALYLCASSSAGNYGYTFGSGTRLTVV.

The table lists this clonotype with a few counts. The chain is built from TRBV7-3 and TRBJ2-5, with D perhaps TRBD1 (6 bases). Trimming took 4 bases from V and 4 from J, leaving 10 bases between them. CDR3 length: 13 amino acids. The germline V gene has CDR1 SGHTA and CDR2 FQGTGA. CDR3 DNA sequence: TGTGCCAGCAGCTACAGGGACCGAGAGACCCAGTACTTC. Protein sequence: CASSYRDRETQYF.

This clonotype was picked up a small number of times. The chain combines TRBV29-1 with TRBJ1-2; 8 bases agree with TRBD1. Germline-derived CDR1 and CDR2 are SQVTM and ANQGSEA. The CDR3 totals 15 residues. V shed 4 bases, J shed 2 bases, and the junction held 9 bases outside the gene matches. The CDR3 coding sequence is TGCAGCGTTGGTGAGGACAGGGTTCTAAACTATGGCTACACCTTC. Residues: CSVGEDRVLNYGYTF.

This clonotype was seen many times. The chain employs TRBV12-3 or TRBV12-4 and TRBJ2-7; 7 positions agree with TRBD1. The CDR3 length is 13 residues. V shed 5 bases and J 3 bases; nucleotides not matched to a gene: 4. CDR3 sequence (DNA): TGTGCCAGCAGTGGGGACAGTTACTACGAGCAGTACTTC. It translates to CASSGDSYYEQYF.

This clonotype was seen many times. The CDR3 protein is CASAPGLGYYEQYF. In nucleotides, the CDR3 is TGTGCCAGCGCTCCGGGACTAGGGTACTACGAGCAGTACTTC. The chain joins TRBV28 to TRBJ2-7, with 8 bases lining up with TRBD2. After removal of 8 bases from V and 3 bases from J, the junction contained 9 bases not matched to a gene. CDR3 length equals 14 residues. Germline loops: CDR1 MDHEN, CDR2 SYDVKM. Looking up the rest from reference TRBV28 and TRBJ2-7 gives the full variable domain: DVKVTQSSRYLVKRTGEKVFLECVQDMDHENMFWYRQDPGLGLRLIYFSYDVKMKEKGDIPEGYSVSREKKERFSLILESASTNQTSMYLCASAPGLGYYEQYFGPGTRLTVT.

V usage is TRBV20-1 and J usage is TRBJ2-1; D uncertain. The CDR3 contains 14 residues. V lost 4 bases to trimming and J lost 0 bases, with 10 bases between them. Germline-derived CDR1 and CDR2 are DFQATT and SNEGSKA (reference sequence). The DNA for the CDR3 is TGCAGTGCTACCCTTCCTAGCTCCTACAATGAGCAGTTCTTC. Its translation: CSATLPSSYNEQFF.

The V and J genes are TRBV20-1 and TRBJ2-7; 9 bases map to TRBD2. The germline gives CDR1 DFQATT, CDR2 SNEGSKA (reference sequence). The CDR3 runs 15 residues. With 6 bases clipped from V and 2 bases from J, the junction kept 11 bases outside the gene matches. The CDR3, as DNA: TGCAGTGCACCAAATAGCGGGAGAGGGACCTACGAGCAGTACTTC. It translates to CSAPNSGRGTYEQYF.

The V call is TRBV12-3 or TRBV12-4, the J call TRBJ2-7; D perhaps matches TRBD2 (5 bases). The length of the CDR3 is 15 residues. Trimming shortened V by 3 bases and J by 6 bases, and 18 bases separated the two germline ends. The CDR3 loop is CASSFLVGVPGEQYF. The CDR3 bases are TGTGCCAGCAGTTTCCTTGTCGGGGTTCCGGGCGAGCAGTACTTC.